This TCR beta chain was captured in a study of T cell repertoires in cytomegalovirus infection. Findings and caveats of the study: Dominant in the ex vivo response were TCR beta clonotypes restricted by HLA-C and specific for CMV.

MiXCR, run by TCRdb on the reads, gives a single entry per CDR3 protein. The table includes 800,000 to 950,000 distinct CDR3 sequences, 32% detected once. V shed 2 bases, J shed 0 bases, and the junction held 7 bases outside the gene matches. In germline, CDR1 is SGHTA, CDR2 FQGNSA. This CDR3 has 17 amino acids. This clonotype was observed at least ten times. Its antigen is currently unknown. The V call is TRBV7-2, the J call TRBJ1-3, with TRBD1 matching over 7 bases. The receptor's source is a human donor in good health (CMV status not recorded). Some clones in this sample may be carry-over from other donors' samples. Sequences were derived from cultured CD8+ T cells from PBMCs, sampled from culture after CMV antigen stimulation. DNA of the CDR3: TGTGCCAGCAGCTTACACCCGGGACAGAGCTCTGGAAACACCATATATTTT. This gives the protein CASSLHPGQSSGNTIYF.